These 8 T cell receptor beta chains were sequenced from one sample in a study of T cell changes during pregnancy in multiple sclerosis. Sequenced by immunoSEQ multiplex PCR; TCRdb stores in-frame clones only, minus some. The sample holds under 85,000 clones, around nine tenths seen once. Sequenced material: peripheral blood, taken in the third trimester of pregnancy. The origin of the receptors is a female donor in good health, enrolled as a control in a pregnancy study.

Written as DNA, the CDR3 is TGTGCCAGCAGCTTGGGCCTCTCGGCTAATGAAAAACTGTTTTTT. This codes for CASSLGLSANEKLFF. The rearrangement uses TRBV7-9 and TRBJ1-4; D not certain. CDR3 size: 15 residues. Trimming took 3 bases from V and 3 from J, leaving 11 bases between them. Germline-derived CDR1 and CDR2 are SEHNR and FQNEAQ (reference sequence).

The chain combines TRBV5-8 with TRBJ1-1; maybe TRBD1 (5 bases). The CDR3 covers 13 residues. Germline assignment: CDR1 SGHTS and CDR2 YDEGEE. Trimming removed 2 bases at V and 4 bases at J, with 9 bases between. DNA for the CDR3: TGTGCCAGCAGCTTCTTCAGGGCCACTGAAGCTTTCTTT. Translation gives CASSFFRATEAFF.

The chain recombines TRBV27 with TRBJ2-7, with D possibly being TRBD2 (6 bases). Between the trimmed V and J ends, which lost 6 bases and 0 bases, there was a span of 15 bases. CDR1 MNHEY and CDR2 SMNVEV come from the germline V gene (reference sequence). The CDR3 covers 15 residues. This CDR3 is CASSSGDGSSYEQYF. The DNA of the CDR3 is TGTGCCAGCAGCTCTGGTGACGGGAGCTCCTACGAGCAGTACTTC.

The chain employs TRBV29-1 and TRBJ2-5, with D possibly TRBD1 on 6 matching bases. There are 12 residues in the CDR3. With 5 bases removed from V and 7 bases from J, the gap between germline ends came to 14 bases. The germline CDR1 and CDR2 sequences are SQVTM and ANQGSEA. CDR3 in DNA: TGCAGCGTTCACAGGGATTGGAGGACCCAGTACTTC. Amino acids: CSVHRDWRTQYF.

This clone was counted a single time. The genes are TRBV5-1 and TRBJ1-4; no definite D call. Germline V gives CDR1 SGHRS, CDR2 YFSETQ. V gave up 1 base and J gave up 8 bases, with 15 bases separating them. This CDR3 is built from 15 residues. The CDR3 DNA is TGCGCCAGCAGCTTGTTTGAAAGAAAGGAGGAAAAACTGTTTTTT. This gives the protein CASSLFERKEEKLFF. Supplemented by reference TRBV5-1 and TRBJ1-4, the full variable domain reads KAGVTQTPRYLIKTRGQQVTLSCSPISGHRSVSWYQQTPGQGLQFLFEYFSETQRNKGNFPGRFSGRQFSNSRSEMNVSTLELGDSALYLCASSLFERKEEKLFFGSGTQLSVL.

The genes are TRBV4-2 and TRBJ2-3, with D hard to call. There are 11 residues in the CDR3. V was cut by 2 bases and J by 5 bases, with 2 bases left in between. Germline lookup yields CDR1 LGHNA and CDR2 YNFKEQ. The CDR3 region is CASSQQDTQYF. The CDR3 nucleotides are TGTGCCAGCAGCCAACAAGATACGCAGTATTTT.

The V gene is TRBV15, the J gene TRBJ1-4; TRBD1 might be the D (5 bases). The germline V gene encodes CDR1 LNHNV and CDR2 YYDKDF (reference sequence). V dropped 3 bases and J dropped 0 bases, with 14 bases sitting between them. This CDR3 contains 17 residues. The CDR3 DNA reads TGTGCCACCAGCAGTGCCCGACGGGGGGCAACTAATGAAAAACTGTTTTTT. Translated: CATSSARRGATNEKLFF.

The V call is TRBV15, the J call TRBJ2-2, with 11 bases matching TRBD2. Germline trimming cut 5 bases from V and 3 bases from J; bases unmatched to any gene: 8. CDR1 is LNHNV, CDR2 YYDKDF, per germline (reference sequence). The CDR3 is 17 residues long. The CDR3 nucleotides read TGTGCCACCAGCGGACCGACTAGCGGGGTAGACACCGGGGAGCTGTTTTTT. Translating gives CATSGPTSGVDTGELFF.